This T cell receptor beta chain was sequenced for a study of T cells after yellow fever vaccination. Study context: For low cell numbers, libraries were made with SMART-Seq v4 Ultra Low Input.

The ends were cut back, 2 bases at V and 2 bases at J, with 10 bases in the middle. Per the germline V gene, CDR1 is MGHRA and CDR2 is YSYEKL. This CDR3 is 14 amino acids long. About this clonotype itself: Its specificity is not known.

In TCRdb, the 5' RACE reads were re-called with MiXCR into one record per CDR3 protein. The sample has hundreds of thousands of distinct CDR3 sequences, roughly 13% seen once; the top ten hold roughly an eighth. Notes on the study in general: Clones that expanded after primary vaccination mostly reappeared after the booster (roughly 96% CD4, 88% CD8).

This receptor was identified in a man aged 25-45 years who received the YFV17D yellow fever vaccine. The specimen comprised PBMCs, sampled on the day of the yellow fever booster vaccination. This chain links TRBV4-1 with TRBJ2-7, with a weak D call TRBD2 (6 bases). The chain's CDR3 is CASSQPSDTYEQYF. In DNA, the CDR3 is TGCGCCAGCAGCCAACCTAGCGACACCTACGAGCAGTACTTC.